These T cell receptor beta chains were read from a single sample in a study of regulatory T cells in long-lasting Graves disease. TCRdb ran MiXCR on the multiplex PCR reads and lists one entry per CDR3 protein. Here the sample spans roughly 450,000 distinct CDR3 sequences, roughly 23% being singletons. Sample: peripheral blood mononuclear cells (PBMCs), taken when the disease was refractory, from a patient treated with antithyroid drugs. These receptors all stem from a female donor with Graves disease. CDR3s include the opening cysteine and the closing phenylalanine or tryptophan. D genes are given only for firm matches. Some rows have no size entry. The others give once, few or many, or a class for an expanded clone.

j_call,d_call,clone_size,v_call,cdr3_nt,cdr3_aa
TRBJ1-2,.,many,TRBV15,TGTGCCACCAGCAGAGACAACCTAGGAACTTACGGCTACACCTTC,CATSRDNLGTYGYTF
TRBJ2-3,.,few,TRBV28,TGTGCCAGCAGTTTGGGCCCCTCGGACACAGATACGCAGTATTTT,CASSLGPSDTDTQYF
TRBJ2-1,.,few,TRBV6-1,TGTGCCACCACGCGGCGGATATACAATGAGCAGTTCTTC,CATTRRIYNEQFF
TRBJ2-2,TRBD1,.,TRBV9,TGTGCCAGCAGCGCCCGACAGGGTAACACCGGGGAGCTGTTTTTT,CASSARQGNTGELFF
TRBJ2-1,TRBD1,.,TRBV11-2,TGTGCCAGCAGCTTGGACAGGGGTTCCTACAATGAGCAGTTCTTC,CASSLDRGSYNEQFF
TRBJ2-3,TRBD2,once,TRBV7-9,TGTGCCAGCAGCTTGGCACTAGCGACTAGCACAGATACGCAGTATTTT,CASSLALATSTDTQYF
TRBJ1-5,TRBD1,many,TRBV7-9,TGTGCCAGCAGCCAGCAGGGGGGTAGTGGGCCCCAGCATTTT,CASSQQGGSGPQHF
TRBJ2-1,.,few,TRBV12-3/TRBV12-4,TGTGCCAGCAGTTCAACAGGGTACAATGAGCAGTTCTTC,CASSSTGYNEQFF
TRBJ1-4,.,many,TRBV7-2,TGTGCCAGCAGCTTCGGGCCAGCTTTGAATGAAAAACTGTTTTTT,CASSFGPALNEKLFF
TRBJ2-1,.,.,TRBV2,TGTGCCAGCAGTGAAGCCCCGACACAGAACAATGAGCAGTTCTTC,CASSEAPTQNNEQFF
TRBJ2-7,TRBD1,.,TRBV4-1,TGCGCCAGCAGCCAAGGGTCACAGGGACAGCTAATATACGAGCAGTACTTC,CASSQGSQGQLIYEQYF
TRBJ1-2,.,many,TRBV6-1,TGTGCCAGCACTGAAGGGGCTGGCTACACCTTC,CASTEGAGYTF
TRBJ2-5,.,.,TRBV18,TGTGCCAGCTCACGACGTGACGGCACGGCGGAGACCCAGTACTTC,CASSRRDGTAETQYF
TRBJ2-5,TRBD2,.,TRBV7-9,TGTGCCAGCAGCCATATAGCGGGGGGTCAAGAGACCCAGTACTTC,CASSHIAGGQETQYF
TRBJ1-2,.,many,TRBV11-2,TGTGCCAGCAGCTCAGGGGCGCAGGGAAATGGCTACACCTTC,CASSSGAQGNGYTF
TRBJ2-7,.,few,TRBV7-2,TGTGCCAGCAGTAGCCCCTCCCACGAGCAGTACTTC,CASSSPSHEQYF
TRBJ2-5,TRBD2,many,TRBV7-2,TGTGCCAGCACTACCGGACTAGCGGGAGGGGAGACCCAGTACTTC,CASTTGLAGGETQYF
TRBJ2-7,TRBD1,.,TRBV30,TGTGCCTGGAGTAAGGACAGGGCCTACGAGCAGTACTTC,CAWSKDRAYEQYF
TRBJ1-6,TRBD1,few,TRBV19,TGTGCCAGTAGTCAACTGACAGGGCGGGGAGAGTCACCCCTCCACTTT,CASSQLTGRGESPLHF
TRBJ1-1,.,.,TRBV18,TGTGCCAGCTCACCAAGAGGGACGGGGGGCACTGAAGCTTTCTTT,CASSPRGTGGTEAFF
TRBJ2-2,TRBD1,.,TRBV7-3,TGTGCCAGCAGCCGGGACAGGGGGCTGGACACCGGGGAGCTGTTTTTT,CASSRDRGLDTGELFF
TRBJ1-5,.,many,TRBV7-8,TGTGCCAGCAGCGACGGGGGGGGACAGCCCCAGCATTTT,CASSDGGGQPQHF
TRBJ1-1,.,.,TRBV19,TGTGCCAGTAGTACCGACAGACTCACTGAAGCTTTCTTT,CASSTDRLTEAFF
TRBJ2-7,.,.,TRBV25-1,TGTGCCAGCAGTGAAAACCGGGCCGCATCCTACGAGCAGTACTTC,CASSENRAASYEQYF
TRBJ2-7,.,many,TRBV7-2,TGTGCCAGCAGCTCATCTCCCTACGAGCAGTACTTC,CASSSSPYEQYF